This T cell receptor (beta chain) came from a study of control samples from healthy donors and cancer patients. Sequenced by immunoSEQ multiplex PCR; TCRdb stores in-frame clones only, minus some. Of 110,000 or so clones listed, around 92% were seen once; the top ten hold 40%. The specimen was blood. This clonotype originated in a man in his forties or fifties in good health.

CDR3 residues: CASSPKGLPRGGYTF. The CDR3 region has the DNA TGTGCCAGCAGCCCAAAGGGCCTACCCCGGGGTGGCTACACCTTC. The chain couples TRBV3-1 (or the pseudogene TRBV3-2) to TRBJ1-2; unclear D gene. The germline CDR1 and CDR2 sequences are LGHDT and YNNKEL (reference sequence). V lost 4 bases, J lost 7 bases, and 19 bases lay in between. The CDR3 is 15 residues long.